The entry below describes one TCR beta chain. TCRdb analysed the PCR reads with MiXCR anew, one entry per CDR3 protein. The sample lists 400,000 to 600,000 distinct CDR3 sequences, around 23% occurring once. These data belong to a study of molecular identifiers for immune sequencing clone quantification. CDR3 length: 14 amino acids. V shed 7 bases and J 2 bases; nucleotides not matched to a gene: 3. Per the germline V gene, CDR1 is LNHNV and CDR2 is YYDKDF (reference sequence). The source of this sequence is a human donor in good health. Some libraries in this study had Jurkat cell RNA spiked in. Sequencing was performed on naive CD8+ T cells from blood, with Jurkat cell RNA spiked in. The subset denotes: FACS-sorted CD8+CD4-CCR7+CD45RA+ naive T cells. The chain uses TRBV15 and TRBJ1-5; TRBD1 agrees at 9 bases. This chain's CDR3 is CATTGQGGNQPQHF. In DNA form, the CDR3 reads TGTGCCACCACGGGACAGGGAGGCAATCAGCCCCAGCATTTT.